Listed here are 9 T cell receptor beta chains from one sample, sequenced in a study of neurological immune-mediated disorders. TCRdb called the 5' RACE reads again in MiXCR, with one record for every CDR3 protein. Of 26,000 or so distinct CDR3 sequences detected, under 25% appear once; the ten largest clones hold roughly 17%. Sequenced material: PBMCs. The source is an older woman in good health.

This clonotype occurred many times. The chain carries TRBV12-3 or TRBV12-4 and TRBJ1-2; D call uncertain. With 5 bases removed from V and 4 bases from J, the gap between germline ends came to 5 bases. This CDR3 is built from 11 residues. The CDR3 DNA sequence: TGTGCCAGCAGTCCCCTCTATGGCTACACCTTC. Protein product: CASSPLYGYTF.

This clonotype has ten or more counts. CDR3 residues: CASSLLTGGGGYTF. The CDR3, as DNA: TGTGCCAGCAGTTTACTTACAGGGGGCGGTGGCTACACCTTC. The V and J genes are TRBV28 and TRBJ1-2; 9 bases agree with TRBD1. This CDR3 is 14 amino acids long. Germline V gives CDR1 MDHEN, CDR2 SYDVKM. The V and J ends lost 2 bases and 7 bases, in that order; junction bases with no gene match: 5.

The sample holds many counts of this clonotype. The rearrangement uses TRBV6-5 and TRBJ2-2; TRBD2 matches 8 bases. Germline V gene data show CDR1 as MNHEY and CDR2 as SVGAGI. CDR3 length: 15 amino acids. The V segment lost 2 bases and the J segment 6 bases; nucleotides outside the gene matches: 5. This chain's CDR3 is CASSYGTRFSGELFF. CDR3 DNA sequence: TGTGCCAGCAGTTACGGGACTAGATTTTCCGGGGAGCTGTTTTTT.

This clonotype occurred many times. V gene TRBV9 combines with J gene TRBJ2-1; D might be TRBD1 or TRBD2, each matching 5 bases. CDR3 length: 16 amino acids. The ends were cut back, 2 bases at V and 4 bases at J, with 16 bases in the middle. Germline values: CDR1 SGDLS, CDR2 YYNGEE. CDR3 loop: CASSVLGVAVYNEQFF. CDR3 DNA sequence: TGTGCCAGCAGCGTCCTGGGGGTAGCAGTTTACAATGAGCAGTTCTTC.

This clonotype was seen at least ten times. This rearrangement joins TRBV18 to TRBJ2-3; D ambiguous. This CDR3 is built from 15 residues. The ends were cut back, 3 bases at V and 0 bases at J, with 10 bases in the middle. Germline V gives CDR1 KGHSH, CDR2 LQKENI. The CDR3 loop is CASSPLLDSTDTQYF. CDR3 nucleotide sequence: TGTGCCAGCTCACCCCTACTCGACAGCACAGATACGCAGTATTTT.

This clonotype was seen many times. The chain employs TRBV20-1 and TRBJ2-3; 8 bases match TRBD1. This CDR3 contains 14 residues. Per germline, CDR1 DFQATT and CDR2 SNEGSKA (reference sequence). The V gene end was trimmed by 5 bases and the J gene end by 1 base; junction bases not matched to a gene: 5. As DNA, the CDR3 is TGCAGTGCTTCAGGGGGCGGTGGCACAGATACGCAGTATTTT. Encoded protein: CSASGGGGTDTQYF.

This sequence joins TRBV20-1 and TRBJ2-5; D is perhaps TRBD1 (5 bases). The V gene's germline CDR1 is DFQATT and CDR2 SNEGSKA (reference sequence). The CDR3 is 12 residues long. Trimming shortened V by 6 bases and J by 3 bases, and 11 bases separated the two germline ends. This chain's CDR3 is CSATVLEETQYF. The CDR3 nucleotides read TGCAGTGCGACAGTCCTTGAAGAGACCCAGTACTTC.

This clonotype was seen ten or more times. The gene calls are TRBV6-5 and TRBJ2-5; D could derive from TRBD1 or TRBD2 (5 bases each). This CDR3 contains 14 residues. Germline CDR1 MNHEY, CDR2 SVGAGI. V gave up 7 bases and J gave up 7 bases, with 19 bases separating them. The DNA of the CDR3 is TGTGCCAGCAAACGAACCGGGACCCAACCGACCCAGTACTTC. Translating gives CASKRTGTQPTQYF.

This clonotype was observed at least ten times. The chain couples TRBV7-6 to TRBJ2-7; D gene ambiguous. The V gene's germline CDR1 is SGHVS and CDR2 FNYEAQ. The V end was cut by 1 base, the J end by 1 base, with 8 bases between. The CDR3 is made up of 14 amino acids. The CDR3 DNA reads TGTGCCAGCAGCTTAGAGGAAGGGTCCTACGAGCAGTACTTC. It translates to CASSLEEGSYEQYF.